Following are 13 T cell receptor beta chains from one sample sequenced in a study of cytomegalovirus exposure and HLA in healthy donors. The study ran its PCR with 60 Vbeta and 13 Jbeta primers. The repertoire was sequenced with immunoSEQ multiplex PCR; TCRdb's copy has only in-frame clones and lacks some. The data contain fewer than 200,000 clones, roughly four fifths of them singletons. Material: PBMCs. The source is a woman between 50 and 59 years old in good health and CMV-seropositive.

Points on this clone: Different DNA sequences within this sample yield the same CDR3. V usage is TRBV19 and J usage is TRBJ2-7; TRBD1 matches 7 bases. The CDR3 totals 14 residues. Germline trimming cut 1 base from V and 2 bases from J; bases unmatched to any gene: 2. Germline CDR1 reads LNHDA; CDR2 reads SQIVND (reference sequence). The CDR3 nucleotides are TGTGCCAGTAGTATAGGACAGGGAGCCTACGAGCAGTACTTC. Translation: CASSIGQGAYEQYF.

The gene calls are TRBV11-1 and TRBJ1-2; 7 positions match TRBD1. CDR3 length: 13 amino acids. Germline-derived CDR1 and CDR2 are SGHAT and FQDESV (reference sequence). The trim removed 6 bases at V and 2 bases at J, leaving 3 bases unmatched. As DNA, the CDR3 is TGTGCCAGCAGTAGGGGGCCCAACTATGGCTACACCTTC. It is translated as CASSRGPNYGYTF.

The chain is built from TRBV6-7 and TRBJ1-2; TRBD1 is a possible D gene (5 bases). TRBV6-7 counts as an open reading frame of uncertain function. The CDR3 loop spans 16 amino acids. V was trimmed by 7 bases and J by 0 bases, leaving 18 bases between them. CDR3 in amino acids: CASTRLRDRTNYGYTF. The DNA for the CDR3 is TGTGCCAGCACCAGACTGAGAGACAGAACTAACTATGGCTACACCTTC.

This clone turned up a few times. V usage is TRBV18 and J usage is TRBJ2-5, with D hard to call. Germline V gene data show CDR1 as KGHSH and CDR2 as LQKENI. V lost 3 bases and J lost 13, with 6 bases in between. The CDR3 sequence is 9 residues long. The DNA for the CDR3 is TGTGCCAGCTCACCTTTATGGTACTTC. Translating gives CASSPLWYF. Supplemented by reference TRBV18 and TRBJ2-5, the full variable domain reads NAGVMQNPRHLVRRRGQEARLRCSPMKGHSHVYWYRQLPEEGLKFMVYLQKENIIDESGMPKERFSAEFPKEGPSILRIQQVVRGDSAAYFCASSPLWYFGPGTRLLVL.

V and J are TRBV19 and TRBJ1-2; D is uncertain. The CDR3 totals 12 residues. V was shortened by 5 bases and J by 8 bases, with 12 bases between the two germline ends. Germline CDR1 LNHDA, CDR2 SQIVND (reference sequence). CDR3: CASSEELSGYTF. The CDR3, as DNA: TGTGCCAGTAGTGAAGAGTTGAGCGGCTACACCTTC.

The DNA for the CDR3 is TGTGCCAGTAGTGTACAGGGTGAACCCTACGAGCAGTACTTC. Encoded protein: CASSVQGEPYEQYF. The chain joins TRBV19 to TRBJ2-7, with a tentative D call TRBD1 (6 bases). Germline CDR1 reads LNHDA; CDR2 reads SQIVND (reference sequence). This CDR3 has 14 residues. Trimming left V 5 bases short and J 2 bases short, with 13 bases between.

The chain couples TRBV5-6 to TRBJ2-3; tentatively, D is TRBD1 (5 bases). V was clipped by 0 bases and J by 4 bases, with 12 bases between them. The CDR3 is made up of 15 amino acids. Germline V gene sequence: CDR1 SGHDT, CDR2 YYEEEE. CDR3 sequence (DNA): TGTGCCAGCAGCTTGGTAGGGGTGGGCCCAGATACGCAGTATTTT. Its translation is CASSLVGVGPDTQYF.

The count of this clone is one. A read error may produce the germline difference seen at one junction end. The CDR3 sequence: CSSSRSGTWTSGGSEQFF. The CDR3 nucleotides read TGTTCCAGCAGCCGTAGCGGAACTTGGACTAGCGGGGGTTCTGAGCAGTTCTTC. The chain has TRBV7-9 and TRBJ2-1, with 13 bases fitting TRBD2. Germline CDR1 is SEHNR and CDR2 is FQNEAQ (reference sequence). This CDR3 has 18 amino acids. The full variable domain, with the rest looked up from reference TRBV7-9 and TRBJ2-1, is DTGVSQNPRHKITKRGQNVTFRCDPISEHNRLYWYRQTLGQGPEFLTYFQNEAQLEKSRLLSDRFSAERPKGSFSTLEIQRTEQGDSAMYLCSSSRSGTWTSGGSEQFFGPGTRLTVL.

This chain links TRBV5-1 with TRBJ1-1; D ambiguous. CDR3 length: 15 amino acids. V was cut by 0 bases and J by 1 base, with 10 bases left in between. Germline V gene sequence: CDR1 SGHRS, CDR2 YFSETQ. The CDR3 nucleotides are TGCGCCAGCAGCTTGGGTCCCCCATCGAACACTGAAGCTTTCTTT. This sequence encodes CASSLGPPSNTEAFF.

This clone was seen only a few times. CDR3 in amino acids: CASRPPTGTGELFF. As DNA, the CDR3 is TGTGCCAGCAGGCCCCCCACAGGGACCGGGGAGCTGTTTTTT. V is TRBV6-5 and J is TRBJ2-2; the D gene is possibly TRBD1 (6 bases). Germline V gene sequence: CDR1 MNHEY, CDR2 SVGAGI. This CDR3 is 14 amino acids long. V was pared by 6 bases and J by 5 bases, with 13 bases between.

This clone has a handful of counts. The CDR3 is CASSDRTGLGGYTF. The CDR3 nucleotides are TGTGCCAGCAGTGATCGGACAGGGTTGGGAGGCTACACCTTC. This sequence joins TRBV6-1 and TRBJ1-2; TRBD1 agrees at 8 bases. The CDR3 is 14 amino acids. CDR1 is MNHNS, CDR2 SASEGT, per germline. V shed 3 bases and J 8 bases; nucleotides not matched to a gene: 8.

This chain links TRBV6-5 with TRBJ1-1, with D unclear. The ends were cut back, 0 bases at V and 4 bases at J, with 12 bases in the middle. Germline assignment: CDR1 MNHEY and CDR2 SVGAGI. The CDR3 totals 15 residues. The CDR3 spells CASSYSGSLGTEAFF. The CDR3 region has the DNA TGTGCCAGCAGTTACTCGGGCTCCCTTGGCACTGAAGCTTTCTTT.

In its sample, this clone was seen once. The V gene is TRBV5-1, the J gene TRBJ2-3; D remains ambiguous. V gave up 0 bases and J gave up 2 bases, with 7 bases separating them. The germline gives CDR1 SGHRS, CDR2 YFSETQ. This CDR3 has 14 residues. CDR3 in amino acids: CASSLAQTTDTQYF. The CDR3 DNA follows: TGCGCCAGCAGCTTGGCACAGACCACAGATACGCAGTATTTT.